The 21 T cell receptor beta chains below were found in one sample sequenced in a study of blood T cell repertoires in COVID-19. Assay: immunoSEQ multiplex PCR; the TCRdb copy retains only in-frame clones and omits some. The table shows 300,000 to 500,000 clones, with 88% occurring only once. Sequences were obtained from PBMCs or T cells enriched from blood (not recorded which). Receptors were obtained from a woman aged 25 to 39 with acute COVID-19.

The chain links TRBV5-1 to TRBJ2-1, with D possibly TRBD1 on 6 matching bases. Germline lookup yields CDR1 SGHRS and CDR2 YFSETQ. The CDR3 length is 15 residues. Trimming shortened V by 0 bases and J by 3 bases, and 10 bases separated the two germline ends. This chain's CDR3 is CASSLDKTGYNEQFF. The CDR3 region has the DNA TGCGCCAGCAGCTTGGATAAGACAGGCTACAATGAGCAGTTCTTC. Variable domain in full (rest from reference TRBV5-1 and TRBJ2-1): KAGVTQTPRYLIKTRGQQVTLSCSPISGHRSVSWYQQTPGQGLQFLFEYFSETQRNKGNFPGRFSGRQFSNSRSEMNVSTLELGDSALYLCASSLDKTGYNEQFFGPGTRLTVL.

The CDR3 region is CATSDNRGQEAFF. The CDR3 nucleotides read TGTGCCACCAGTGACAACAGGGGGCAGGAAGCTTTCTTT. The chain has TRBV24-1 and TRBJ1-1, with 9 bases matching TRBD1. The CDR3 sequence is 13 residues long. Germline V CDR1 and CDR2: KGHDR, SFDVKD. With 4 bases clipped from V and 8 bases from J, the junction kept 4 bases outside the gene matches.

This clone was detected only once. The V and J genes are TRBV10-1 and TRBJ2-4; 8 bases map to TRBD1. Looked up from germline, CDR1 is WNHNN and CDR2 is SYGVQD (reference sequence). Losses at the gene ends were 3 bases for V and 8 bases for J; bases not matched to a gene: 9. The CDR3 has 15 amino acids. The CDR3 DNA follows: TGCGCCAGCAGTGATTCCGGGACAGGAGGGGACATTCAGTACTTC. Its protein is CASSDSGTGGDIQYF.

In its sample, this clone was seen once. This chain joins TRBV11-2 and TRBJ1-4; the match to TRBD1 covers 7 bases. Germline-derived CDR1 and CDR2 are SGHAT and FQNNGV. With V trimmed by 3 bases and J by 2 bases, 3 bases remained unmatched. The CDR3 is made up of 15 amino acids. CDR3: CASSFSRGTNEKLFF. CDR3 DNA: TGTGCCAGCAGCTTTTCCAGGGGGACTAATGAAAAACTGTTTTTT.

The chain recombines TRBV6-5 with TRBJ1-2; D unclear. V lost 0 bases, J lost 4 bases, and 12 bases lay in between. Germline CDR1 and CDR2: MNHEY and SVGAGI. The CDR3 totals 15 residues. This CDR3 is CASSYSGGLGYGYTF. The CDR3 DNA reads TGTGCCAGCAGTTACTCAGGCGGCTTGGGCTATGGCTACACCTTC.

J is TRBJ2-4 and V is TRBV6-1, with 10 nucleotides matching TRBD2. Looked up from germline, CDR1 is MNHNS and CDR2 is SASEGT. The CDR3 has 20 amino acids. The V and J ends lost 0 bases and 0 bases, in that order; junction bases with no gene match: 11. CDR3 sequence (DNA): TGTGCCAGCAGTGAAGCGCTAAGAGCGGGGGGGAAACTAGCCAAAAACATTCAGTACTTC. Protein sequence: CASSEALRAGGKLAKNIQYF.

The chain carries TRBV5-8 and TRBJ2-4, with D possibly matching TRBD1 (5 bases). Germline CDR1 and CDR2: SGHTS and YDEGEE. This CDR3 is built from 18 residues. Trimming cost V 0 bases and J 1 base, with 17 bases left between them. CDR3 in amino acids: CASSLGLRFDSAKNIQYF. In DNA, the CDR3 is TGTGCCAGCAGCTTGGGCCTCCGGTTCGACAGCGCCAAAAACATTCAGTACTTC.

For the CDR3, the DNA is TGTGCCTCCCTCATATCGGTGGGCCCTGGCTACACCTTC. This sequence encodes CASLISVGPGYTF. This chain links TRBV30 with TRBJ1-2; D remains unclear. The CDR3 covers 13 residues. Trimming stripped 7 bases from V and 7 bases from J, with 19 bases between. The germline V gene has CDR1 GTSNPN and CDR2 SVGIG (reference sequence).

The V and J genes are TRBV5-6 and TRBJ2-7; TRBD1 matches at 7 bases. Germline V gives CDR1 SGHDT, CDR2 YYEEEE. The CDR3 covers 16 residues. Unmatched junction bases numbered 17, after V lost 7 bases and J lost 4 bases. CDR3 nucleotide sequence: TGTGCCAGCGGAGACTCAACGACAGGGCTAGTATACGAGCAGTACTTC. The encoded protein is CASGDSTTGLVYEQYF.

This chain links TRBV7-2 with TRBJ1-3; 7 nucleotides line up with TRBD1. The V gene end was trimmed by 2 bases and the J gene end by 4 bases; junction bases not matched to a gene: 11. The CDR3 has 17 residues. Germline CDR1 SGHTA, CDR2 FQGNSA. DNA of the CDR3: TGTGCCAGCAGCTTAAGTGCAGGGACAGTTTCAGGAAACACCATATATTTT. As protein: CASSLSAGTVSGNTIYF.

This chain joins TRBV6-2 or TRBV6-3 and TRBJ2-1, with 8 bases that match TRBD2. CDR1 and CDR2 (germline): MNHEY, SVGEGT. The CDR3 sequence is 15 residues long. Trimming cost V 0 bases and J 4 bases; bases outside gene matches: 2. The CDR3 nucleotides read TGTGCCAGCAGTTACTCCCGGGGGGGTTACAATGAGCAGTTCTTC. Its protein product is CASSYSRGGYNEQFF.

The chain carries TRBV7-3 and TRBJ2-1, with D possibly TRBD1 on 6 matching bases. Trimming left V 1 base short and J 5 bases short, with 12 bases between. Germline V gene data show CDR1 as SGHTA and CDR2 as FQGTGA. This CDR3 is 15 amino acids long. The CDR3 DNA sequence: TGTGCCAGCAGCTTAATGGTGACAGGCCACAATGAGCAGTTCTTC. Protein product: CASSLMVTGHNEQFF. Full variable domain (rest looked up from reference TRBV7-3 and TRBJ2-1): GAGVSQTPSNKVTEKGKYVELRCDPISGHTALYWYRQSLGQGPEFLIYFQGTGAADDSGLPNDRFFAVRPEGSVSTLKIQRTERGDSAVYLCASSLMVTGHNEQFFGPGTRLTVL.

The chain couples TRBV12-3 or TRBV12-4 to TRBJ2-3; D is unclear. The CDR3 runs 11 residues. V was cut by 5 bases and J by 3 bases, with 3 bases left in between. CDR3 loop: CASSQTDTQYF. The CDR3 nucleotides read TGTGCCAGCAGTCAAACAGATACGCAGTATTTT.

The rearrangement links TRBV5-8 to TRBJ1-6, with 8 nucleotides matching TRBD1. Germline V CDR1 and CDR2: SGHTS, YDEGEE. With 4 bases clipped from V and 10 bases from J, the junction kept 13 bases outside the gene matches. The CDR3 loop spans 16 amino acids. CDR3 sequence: CASSPVGQGGGSPLHF. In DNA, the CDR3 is TGTGCCAGCAGCCCCGTTGGACAGGGAGGAGGATCACCCCTCCACTTT.

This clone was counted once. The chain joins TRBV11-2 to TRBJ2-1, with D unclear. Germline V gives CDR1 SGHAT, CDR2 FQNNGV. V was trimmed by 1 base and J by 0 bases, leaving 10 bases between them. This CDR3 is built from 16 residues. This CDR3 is CASSLVASLSYNEQFF. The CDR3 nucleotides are TGTGCCAGCAGCTTAGTGGCTTCCCTCTCCTACAATGAGCAGTTCTTC.

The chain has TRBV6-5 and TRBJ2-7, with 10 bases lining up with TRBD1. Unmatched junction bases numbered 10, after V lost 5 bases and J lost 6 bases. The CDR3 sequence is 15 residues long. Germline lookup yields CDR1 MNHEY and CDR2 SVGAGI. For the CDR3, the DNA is TGTGCCAGCAGTCTCCAAGGACAGGGGGTTTTCGAGCAGTACTTC. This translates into CASSLQGQGVFEQYF.

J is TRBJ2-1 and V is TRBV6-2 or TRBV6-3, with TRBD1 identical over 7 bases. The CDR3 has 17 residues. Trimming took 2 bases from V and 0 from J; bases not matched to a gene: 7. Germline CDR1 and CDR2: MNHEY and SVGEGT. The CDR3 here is CASSYTGTASSYNEQFF. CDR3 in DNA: TGTGCCAGCAGTTACACCGGGACAGCTAGCTCCTACAATGAGCAGTTCTTC.

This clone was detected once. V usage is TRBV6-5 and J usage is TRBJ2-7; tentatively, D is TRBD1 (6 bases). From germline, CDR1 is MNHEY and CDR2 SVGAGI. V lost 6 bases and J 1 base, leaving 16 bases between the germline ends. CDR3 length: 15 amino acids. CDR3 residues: CASRPQGSRSYEQYF. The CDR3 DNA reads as TGTGCCAGCAGACCTCAGGGGTCGCGGTCCTACGAGCAGTACTTC.

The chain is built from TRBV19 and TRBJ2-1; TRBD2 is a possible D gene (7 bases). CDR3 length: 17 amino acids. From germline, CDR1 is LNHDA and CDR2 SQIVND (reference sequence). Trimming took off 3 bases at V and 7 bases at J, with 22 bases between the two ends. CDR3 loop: CASSMTVFGGAGNEQFF. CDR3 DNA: TGTGCCAGTAGTATGACGGTTTTTGGGGGGGCCGGGAATGAGCAGTTCTTC.

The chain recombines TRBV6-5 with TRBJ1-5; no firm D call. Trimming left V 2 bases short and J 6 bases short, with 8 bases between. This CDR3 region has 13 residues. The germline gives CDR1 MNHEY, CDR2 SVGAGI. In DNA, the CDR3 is TGTGCCAGCAGTTACGAGGGTGGTCAGCCCCAGCATTTT. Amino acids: CASSYEGGQPQHF.

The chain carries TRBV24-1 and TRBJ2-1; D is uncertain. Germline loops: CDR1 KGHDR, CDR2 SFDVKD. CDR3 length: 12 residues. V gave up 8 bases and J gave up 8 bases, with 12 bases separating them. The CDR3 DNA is TGTGCCACCAATAGCCCTGGTGATGAGCAGTTCTTC. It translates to CATNSPGDEQFF.